A single sample gave rise to the 20 T cell receptor beta chains below, sequenced in a study of blood T cells in healthy people across ages. Through a sample-barcoded 5' primer and a J-beta primer mix, a second PCR was run for roughly 7 to 11 cycles. TCRdb reprocessed the 5' RACE reads via MiXCR and lists one record per CDR3 protein. The sample shows about 1 million distinct CDR3 sequences, around 27% of them seen only once. These data were also filed under a second study, of T cells of mothers and their children.

Material for sequencing was blood. These receptors were obtained from a girl under 10 years old in good health.

This clonotype was counted only a few times. The chain joins TRBV20-1 to TRBJ1-2; D not certain. Germline CDR1 is DFQATT and CDR2 is SNEGSKA (reference sequence). V lost 7 bases and J 0 bases, leaving 9 bases between the germline ends. The CDR3 contains 12 residues. The CDR3: CSGRPPNYGYTF. The CDR3 coding sequence is TGCAGTGGACGACCTCCTAACTATGGCTACACCTTC.

This rearrangement joins TRBV5-1 to TRBJ2-3, with D possibly being TRBD1 (5 bases). Between the trimmed V and J ends, which lost 3 bases and 2 bases, there was a span of 19 bases. CDR1 is SGHRS and CDR2 is YFSETQ in the germline V gene. The CDR3 totals 17 residues. The CDR3 DNA reads TGCGCCAGCAGCTGGGCCAGGGTGGGCCAAGACACAGATACGCAGTATTTT. Its translation is CASSWARVGQDTDTQYF.

This clonotype was counted between two and nine times. V gene TRBV7-2 combines with J gene TRBJ2-5, with 12 bases fitting TRBD2. The last part of the DNA fits TRBJ2-1 better; the J call may be wrong. The CDR3 contains 15 residues. CDR1 SGHTA and CDR2 FQGNSA come from the germline V gene. In nucleotides, the CDR3 is TGTGCCAGCAGCTTCGCCGGACTAGCGGGGAATGAGCAGTTCTTC. Residues: CASSFAGLAGNEQFF.

This clonotype was found a few times. V usage is TRBV7-9 and J usage is TRBJ2-5; D is unresolved. Germline V lookup: CDR1 SEHNR, CDR2 FQNEAQ (reference sequence). V lost 5 bases and J 5 bases, leaving 9 bases between the germline ends. The CDR3 extends over 12 amino acids. The DNA for the CDR3 is TGTGCCAGCAGCCCAGTGTCCGAGACCCAGTACTTC. It specifies CASSPVSETQYF.

The table lists this clonotype with a few counts. This chain joins TRBV10-3 and TRBJ2-1; D possibly uses TRBD1 or TRBD2 (6 bases each). The V gene lost 3 bases and the J gene lost 7 bases, with 7 bases spanning the gap. The length of the CDR3 is 12 residues. CDR1 and CDR2 (germline): ENHRY, SYGVKD. CDR3 loop: CAISEGGNEQFF. The CDR3 DNA is TGTGCCATCAGTGAAGGGGGGAATGAGCAGTTCTTC.

This clonotype has just a few counts. The chain couples TRBV29-1 to TRBJ2-1; a weak D match, TRBD2 (6 bases). V shed 3 bases and J shed 2 bases, with 14 bases lying between them. The CDR3 extends over 15 amino acids. CDR1 is SQVTM, CDR2 ANQGSEA, per germline. The CDR3 nucleotides read TGCAGCGTTGACTCGGGGGAAGCCCCCTACAATGAGCAGTTCTTC. Protein product: CSVDSGEAPYNEQFF.

This clonotype appeared a few times. The V call is TRBV5-1, the J call TRBJ2-3; D is uncertain. The CDR3 has 15 residues. Trimming took off 0 bases at V and 5 bases at J, with 13 bases between the two ends. Germline V CDR1 and CDR2: SGHRS, YFSETQ. The DNA of the CDR3 is TGCGCCAGCAGCTTGGGGCTACCAACCGGAGATACGCAGTATTTT. Amino acid sequence: CASSLGLPTGDTQYF.

This clonotype was seen more than once but under ten times. The chain joins TRBV29-1 to TRBJ2-3; D is undetermined. Germline V gives CDR1 SQVTM, CDR2 ANQGSEA. V shed 5 bases and J shed 2 bases, with 11 bases lying between them. The CDR3 spans 13 residues. CDR3 in DNA: TGCAGCGTTCTTAATGGGGTCACAGATACGCAGTATTTT. It encodes CSVLNGVTDTQYF.

CDR3 protein: CATSDPDRGAYEQYF. The CDR3 DNA reads as TGTGCCACCAGTGACCCGGACAGGGGGGCCTACGAGCAGTACTTC. The J gene is TRBJ2-7, the V gene TRBV24-1, with TRBD1 identical over 10 bases. CDR1 is KGHDR, CDR2 SFDVKD, per germline. J gave up 2 bases and V 4 bases, and 4 bases lay outside the gene matches. This CDR3 has 15 amino acids.

Regarding this clonotype: The junction shows a germline mismatch at one end, possibly a read error. CDR3 in DNA: TGTGCCAGCGGTTTTCGTTCGGCAGGGGTGAACACTGAAGCTTTCTTT. Protein sequence: CASGFRSAGVNTEAFF. The V and J genes are TRBV27 and TRBJ1-1; the D gene is possibly TRBD1 (6 bases). CDR1 is MNHEY and CDR2 is SMNVEV in the germline V gene (reference sequence). The CDR3 is made up of 16 amino acids.

This chain connects TRBV12-5 to TRBJ1-1; D is possibly TRBD1 (5 bases). Germline CDR1 LGHNT, CDR2 FRNRAP. V shed 0 bases and J shed 0 bases, with 11 bases lying between them. This CDR3 spans 16 amino acids. The CDR3 bases are TGTGCTAGTGGTTTGGTCCTTTCACAGGTGAACACTGAAGCTTTCTTT. It yields the protein CASGLVLSQVNTEAFF.

This chain joins TRBV21-1 and TRBJ1-5. TRBV21-1 is noted as a pseudogene. The CDR3 runs 12 residues. The CDR3 nucleotides read TGTGCCAGCAGCAAAACGGATACCGCCCAGCATTTT. Translation: CASSKTDTAQHF.

J is TRBJ1-2 and V is TRBV7-9; weak D call: TRBD1 (5 bases). Germline V gene sequence: CDR1 SEHNR, CDR2 FQNEAQ (reference sequence). Trimming removed 5 bases at V and 8 bases at J, with 18 bases between. The CDR3 runs 14 residues. CDR3 nucleotides: TGTGCCAGCAGCGTAAAAGGAACAGGTTTAGGCTACACCTTC. This encodes CASSVKGTGLGYTF.

The chain is built from TRBV6-5 and TRBJ1-4, with 8 nucleotides matching TRBD1. The CDR3 contains 13 residues. Germline V gives CDR1 MNHEY, CDR2 SVGAGI. J lost 8 bases, V lost 6 bases, and 5 bases had no gene match. The CDR3 reads CASRRTGNEKLFF. The CDR3 DNA follows: TGTGCCAGCAGGCGGACAGGGAACGAAAAACTGTTTTTT.

J is TRBJ1-4 and V is TRBV4-3; 11 bases match TRBD1. V shed 8 bases and J 12 bases; nucleotides not matched to a gene: 11. CDR3 size: 14 residues. CDR1 is LGHNA and CDR2 is YSLEER in the germline V gene. The CDR3 coding sequence is TGCGCCAGCTCGGTAACCGGGACAGGGGGGGAACTGTTTTTT. Translated, it gives CASSVTGTGGELFF.

A few counts support this clonotype. The chain uses TRBV4-3 and TRBJ1-4; tentative D call: TRBD1 (6 bases). The CDR3 extends over 17 amino acids. Germline V gives CDR1 LGHNA, CDR2 YSLEER. Trimming left V 0 bases short and J 8 bases short, with 19 bases between. CDR3 region: CASSQDRVTGVGEKLFF. CDR3 DNA sequence: TGCGCCAGCAGCCAAGATAGGGTGACAGGCGTCGGGGAAAAACTGTTTTTT.

This clonotype came up a few times. This rearrangement joins TRBV13 to TRBJ2-5, with TRBD2 matching 12 bases. With V trimmed by 7 bases and J by 4 bases, 10 bases remained unmatched. Germline loops: CDR1 PRHDT, CDR2 FYEKMQ (reference sequence). The CDR3 covers 16 residues. CDR3 residues: CASTDNLAGGPETQYF. CDR3 nucleotides: TGTGCCAGCACCGACAATCTAGCGGGAGGGCCAGAGACCCAGTACTTC.

This chain connects TRBV7-2 to TRBJ1-1, with 7 bases that match TRBD1. The CDR3 extends over 14 amino acids. Looked up from germline, CDR1 is SGHTA and CDR2 is FQGNSA. Germline trimming cut 0 bases from V and 11 bases from J; bases unmatched to any gene: 9. CDR3 residues: CASSLARQGVVAFF. DNA of the CDR3: TGTGCCAGCAGCTTAGCGCGCCAGGGGGTGGTGGCTTTCTTT.

This clonotype was seen more than once but under ten times. This chain joins TRBV14 and TRBJ1-2, with TRBD1 matching 11 bases. CDR1 is SGHDN and CDR2 is FVKESK in the germline V gene. CDR3 size: 15 residues. Unmatched junction bases numbered 5, after V lost 4 bases and J lost 4 bases. CDR3 DNA: TGTGCCAGCAGCCTGGGACAGGGGGAAGCCTATGGCTACACCTTC. This sequence encodes CASSLGQGEAYGYTF.

The chain carries TRBV11-3 and TRBJ1-2; no definite D call. Germline V gene lookup returns CDR1 SGHNT and CDR2 YENEEA. The germline V and J ends were trimmed by 4 bases and 5 bases, with 14 bases remaining between them. CDR3 length: 14 residues. The CDR3 sequence is CASSSPQATYGYTF. CDR3 nucleotides: TGTGCCAGCAGCTCGCCCCAGGCGACTTATGGCTACACCTTC.